Following are 29 T cell receptor beta chains from one sample sequenced in a study of OX40 agonist ivuxolimab in advanced cancers. Clones were read by immunoSEQ multiplex PCR, and TCRdb kept only the in-frame ones, dropping some. This table has around 60,000 clones, around 90% appearing once. Sequencing was performed on CD4+ or CD8+ T cells sorted from blood, taken in a trial of the OX40 agonist ivuxolimab. The source of these receptors is an adult with an advanced solid tumor such as melanoma, head and neck, liver or kidney cancer.

The CDR3 reads CASTTYSVGENTEAFF. The CDR3 coding sequence is TGTGCCAGCACCACCTACTCGGTAGGGGAAAACACTGAAGCTTTCTTT. The J gene is TRBJ1-1, the V gene TRBV6-4, with D possibly TRBD1 on 5 matching bases. Germline values: CDR1 MRHNA, CDR2 SNTAGT. Trimming left V 7 bases short and J 2 bases short, with 20 bases between. The CDR3 is 16 residues long.

V usage is TRBV4-1 and J usage is TRBJ2-7, with TRBD2 matching over 16 bases. V was pared by 0 bases and J by 3 bases, with 14 bases of the junction left unmatched. Germline values: CDR1 MGHRA, CDR2 YSYEKL. This CDR3 region has 21 residues. CDR3 in amino acids: CASSQDKAGTSGRAYCYEQYF. CDR3 DNA sequence: TGCGCCAGCAGCCAAGATAAAGCCGGGACTAGCGGGAGGGCCTATTGCTACGAGCAGTACTTC.

The chain uses TRBV5-5 and TRBJ1-4, with TRBD1 matching over 9 bases. V shed 4 bases and J 8 bases; nucleotides not matched to a gene: 6. The CDR3 totals 14 residues. Germline loops: CDR1 SGHKS, CDR2 YYEKEE (reference sequence). CDR3 bases: TGTGCCAGCAGCAGTGGACAGGGGAGGGAAAAACTGTTTTTT. Its protein product is CASSSGQGREKLFF.

The chain carries TRBV27 and TRBJ1-5; D possibly corresponds to TRBD1 (5 bases). The CDR3 extends over 16 amino acids. V shed 0 bases and J shed 6 bases, with 15 bases lying between them. Germline V CDR1 and CDR2: MNHEY, SMNVEV (reference sequence). The CDR3 reads CASSLSWGSGGQPQHF. Here the CDR3 DNA reads TGTGCCAGCAGTTTATCGTGGGGGAGTGGCGGTCAGCCCCAGCATTTT.

J is TRBJ2-1 and V is TRBV28, with 11 bases lining up with TRBD1. The CDR3 extends over 17 amino acids. Germline V gives CDR1 MDHEN, CDR2 SYDVKM. Germline trimming cut 2 bases from V and 7 bases from J; bases unmatched to any gene: 10. Here the CDR3 DNA reads TGTGCCAGCAGTTTAACTCTTGGGACAGGGGGAAAGAATGAGCAGTTCTTC. Translated: CASSLTLGTGGKNEQFF.

The chain links TRBV28 to TRBJ1-2; D possibly corresponds to TRBD1 (5 bases). Trimming took off 3 bases at V and 8 bases at J, with 13 bases between the two ends. CDR1 and CDR2 (germline): MDHEN, SYDVKM. CDR3 length: 13 residues. The CDR3 is CASSFPQGAGYTF. Here the CDR3 DNA reads TGTGCCAGCAGTTTTCCTCAGGGAGCCGGCTACACCTTC.

The V and J genes are TRBV7-8 and TRBJ2-7; 8 bases are shared with TRBD1. After removal of 5 bases from V and 6 bases from J, the junction contained 3 bases not matched to a gene. This CDR3 spans 12 amino acids. Germline V gene sequence: CDR1 SGHVS, CDR2 FQNEAQ. CDR3 in DNA: TGTGCCAGCAGCACCGGGACAGGCGAGCAGTACTTC. As protein: CASSTGTGEQYF.

The chain couples TRBV4-2 to TRBJ1-5; perhaps TRBD1 as D (6 bases). Germline V gene data show CDR1 as LGHNA and CDR2 as YNFKEQ. The CDR3 has 17 residues. Trimming removed 0 bases from V and 5 bases from J, with 17 bases in between. The CDR3 protein is CASSQDDFGTSDQPQHF. CDR3 DNA: TGTGCCAGCAGCCAAGATGACTTTGGGACATCAGATCAGCCCCAGCATTTT.

The J gene is TRBJ2-5, the V gene TRBV5-5; TRBD1 agrees at 10 bases. The J call may be in error: the DNA end matches TRBJ2-7 better. There are 15 residues in the CDR3. Germline V lookup: CDR1 SGHKS, CDR2 YYEKEE (reference sequence). CDR3 nucleotide sequence: TGTGCCAGCAATCTTTTGACAGGGGGCACTTACGAGCAGTACTTC. Amino acids: CASNLLTGGTYEQYF.

J is TRBJ2-7 and V is TRBV5-6; 8 positions agree with TRBD2. Trimming cost V 5 bases and J 1 base; bases outside gene matches: 5. The germline gives CDR1 SGHDT, CDR2 YYEEEE. The CDR3 runs 14 residues. CDR3: CASSFGGVSYEQYF. The CDR3 nucleotides read TGTGCCAGCAGTTTCGGGGGGGTTTCCTACGAGCAGTACTTC.

This chain uses TRBV7-8 with TRBJ2-4; either TRBD1 or TRBD2 may supply D (6 bases each). In germline, CDR1 is SGHVS, CDR2 FQNEAQ. V was pared by 2 bases and J by 8 bases, with 13 bases between. The CDR3 sequence is 14 residues long. CDR3: CASSLFAEGDIQYF. In nucleotides, the CDR3 is TGTGCCAGCAGCTTATTTGCGGAGGGGGACATTCAGTACTTC. The full variable domain, its missing parts supplied by reference TRBV7-8 and TRBJ2-4, is GAGVSQSPRYKVAKRGQDVALRCDPISGHVSLFWYQQALGQGPEFLTYFQNEAQLDKSGLPSDRFFAERPEGSVSTLKIQRTQQEDSAVYLCASSLFAEGDIQYFGAGTRLSVL.

The genes are TRBV27 and TRBJ2-4; D not resolved. This CDR3 contains 13 residues. Germline CDR1 and CDR2: MNHEY and SMNVEV (reference sequence). V was trimmed by 6 bases and J by 0 bases, leaving 6 bases between them. CDR3 amino acids: CASSPLAKNIQYF. The CDR3 region has the DNA TGTGCCAGCAGCCCCTTAGCCAAAAACATTCAGTACTTC.

This clone was observed a single time. The chain uses TRBV11-2 and TRBJ2-5; D is unresolved. Germline V lookup: CDR1 SGHAT, CDR2 FQNNGV. The CDR3 has 14 residues. V lost 0 bases and J lost 6, with 11 bases in between. CDR3 region: CASSLEVRTQTQYF. The CDR3 nucleotides are TGTGCCAGCAGCTTAGAAGTTAGGACGCAGACCCAGTACTTC.

The V call is TRBV2, the J call TRBJ1-5, with D perhaps TRBD1 (6 bases). The ends were cut back, 5 bases at V and 1 base at J, with 21 bases in the middle. Germline V lookup: CDR1 SNHLY, CDR2 FYNNEI. CDR3 length: 18 residues. CDR3 loop: CASSSGRSTGRSNQPQHF. The CDR3 bases are TGTGCCAGCAGTTCGGGAAGATCGACAGGTCGAAGCAATCAGCCCCAGCATTTT.

This clone was detected only a few times. With only one base between it and a far larger clone, this is likely a read error. Within the sample, other DNA sequences also encode this same CDR3. The chain uses TRBV5-1 and TRBJ2-7; TRBD1 is a possible D gene (5 bases). With 0 bases removed from V and 5 bases from J, the gap between germline ends came to 15 bases. The CDR3 totals 15 residues. CDR1 and CDR2 from the germline V gene are SGHRS and YFSETQ. Here the CDR3 DNA reads TGCGCCAGCAGCTTGGGGGGCCAGGAAGAGGACGAGCAGTACTTC. This gives the protein CASSLGGQEEDEQYF.

CDR3 protein: CASSQEGNPGGELFF. For the CDR3, the DNA is TGTGCCAGCAGCCAAGAGGGGAATCCGGGAGGGGAGCTGTTTTTT. This chain uses TRBV14 with TRBJ2-2; D might be TRBD2 (5 bases). This CDR3 comprises 15 residues. Trimming removed 0 bases at V and 8 bases at J, with 13 bases between. Germline CDR1 reads SGHDN; CDR2 reads FVKESK.

This clone was detected a few times. V usage is TRBV19 and J usage is TRBJ1-2; D is perhaps TRBD1 (5 bases). Germline lookup yields CDR1 LNHDA and CDR2 SQIVND (reference sequence). Trimming stripped 5 bases from V and 7 bases from J, with 14 bases between. The length of the CDR3 is 13 residues. CDR3 amino acids: CASSAVGASGYTF. For the CDR3, the DNA is TGTGCCAGTAGTGCCGTAGGGGCCTCTGGCTACACCTTC.

This clone is a singleton in its sample. The rearrangement uses TRBV6-5 and TRBJ2-7, with unresolved D. This CDR3 spans 14 amino acids. Germline V gene sequence: CDR1 MNHEY, CDR2 SVGAGI. Trimming removed 7 bases at V and 2 bases at J, with 15 bases between. CDR3 DNA sequence: TGTGCCAGCACTTCTATGAGTGGAGCCTACGAGCAGTACTTC. Its protein product is CASTSMSGAYEQYF.

The rearrangement uses TRBV4-1 and TRBJ1-4, with TRBD1 matching 8 bases. CDR1 and CDR2 from the germline V gene are MGHRA and YSYEKL. J lost 7 bases, V lost 4 bases, and 11 bases had no gene match. CDR3 length: 16 residues. The CDR3 is CASSRYGGQAGEKLFF. CDR3 nucleotide sequence: TGCGCCAGCAGCCGTTACGGGGGACAGGCGGGTGAAAAACTGTTTTTT.

CDR3 DNA: TGTGCCAGTTCCGGGAGGGCCATCGACAATGAGCAGTTCTTC. This sequence encodes CASSGRAIDNEQFF. V is TRBV2 and J is TRBJ2-1, with TRBD2 matching 8 bases. This CDR3 comprises 14 residues. Germline-derived CDR1 and CDR2 are SNHLY and FYNNEI. Trimming removed 9 bases from V and 5 bases from J; junction bases left unmatched: 9.

This clone was seen more than once but under ten times. The V call is TRBV15, the J call TRBJ2-6; maybe TRBD1 (5 bases). The V gene lost 7 bases and the J gene lost 2 bases, with 12 bases spanning the gap. The CDR3 extends over 15 amino acids. Germline CDR1 is LNHNV and CDR2 is YYDKDF (reference sequence). The CDR3 coding sequence is TGTGCCACCATTCGGCAGGGAACTGGGGCCAACGTCCTGACTTTC. Translation gives CATIRQGTGANVLTF.

The chain employs TRBV2 and TRBJ2-1; 15 bases line up with TRBD2. CDR3 length: 20 residues. V lost 6 bases to trimming and J lost 1 base; unmatched junction nucleotides: 13. Germline assignment: CDR1 SNHLY and CDR2 FYNNEI. CDR3 loop: CASRYTPGLAGGHSYNEQFF. CDR3 DNA: TGTGCCAGCAGATACACCCCGGGACTAGCGGGAGGTCATTCCTACAATGAGCAGTTCTTC.

The chain couples TRBV28 to TRBJ2-1, with D possibly being TRBD1 or TRBD2 (5 bases each). CDR1 is MDHEN, CDR2 SYDVKM, per germline. Trimming stripped 4 bases from V and 7 bases from J, with 17 bases between. This CDR3 spans 15 amino acids. CDR3 amino acids: CASSSPGTTKNEQFF. The CDR3 DNA reads TGTGCCAGCAGTTCCCCCGGGACCACAAAAAATGAGCAGTTCTTC.

The chain links TRBV5-4 to TRBJ1-2; the D is unclear. Deletions cut 2 bases from V and 4 bases from J, with 9 bases between. Germline values: CDR1 SGHNT, CDR2 YYREEE (reference sequence). The CDR3 has 13 amino acids. In DNA form, the CDR3 reads TGTGCCAGCAGCTTTCCCAGGAGCTATGGCTACACCTTC. It encodes CASSFPRSYGYTF.

V is TRBV5-1 and J is TRBJ1-1, with D unclear. CDR1 is SGHRS and CDR2 is YFSETQ in the germline V gene. The length of the CDR3 is 13 residues. The ends were cut back, 6 bases at V and 3 bases at J, with 12 bases in the middle. This CDR3 is CASTLNSDTEAFF. The CDR3 nucleotides are TGCGCCAGCACTTTAAATTCAGACACTGAAGCTTTCTTT.

The rearrangement joins TRBV19 to TRBJ1-3; no reliable D call. The CDR3 has 15 amino acids. The ends were cut back, 5 bases at V and 3 bases at J, with 14 bases in the middle. CDR1 is LNHDA and CDR2 is SQIVND in the germline V gene (reference sequence). The DNA for the CDR3 is TGTGCCAGTAGTGATCTAGGGAGAGATGGAAACACCATATATTTT. Translated, it gives CASSDLGRDGNTIYF.

The rearrangement joins TRBV4-2 to TRBJ2-1; a possible D gene is TRBD2 (6 bases). V dropped 0 bases and J dropped 6 bases, with 18 bases sitting between them. The CDR3 has 17 amino acids. CDR1 is LGHNA and CDR2 is YNFKEQ in the germline V gene. CDR3 nucleotides: TGTGCCAGCAGCCAAGATGAGGCGGGGCAAGGCCTCAATGAGCAGTTCTTC. This gives the protein CASSQDEAGQGLNEQFF.

The rearrangement links TRBV30 to TRBJ2-7; the D gene could be TRBD1 or TRBD2 (5 bases each). CDR1 and CDR2 from the germline V gene are GTSNPN and SVGIG (reference sequence). This CDR3 has 15 amino acids. V lost 0 bases to trimming and J lost 0 bases, with 12 bases between them. CDR3 amino acids: CAWSVGGLRSYEQYF. The CDR3 DNA reads TGTGCCTGGAGTGTTGGGGGATTGCGCTCCTACGAGCAGTACTTC.

This chain connects TRBV5-4 to TRBJ1-3; TRBD1 matches at 10 bases. The germline V gene encodes CDR1 SGHNT and CDR2 YYREEE (reference sequence). With V trimmed by 5 bases and J by 3 bases, 11 bases remained unmatched. The CDR3 consists of 17 residues. CDR3 in amino acids: CASSSGTGVLGGNTIYF. CDR3 bases: TGTGCCAGCAGTTCCGGGACAGGGGTTTTGGGTGGAAACACCATATATTTT. Combining the CDR3 with reference TRBV5-4 and TRBJ1-3 gives the whole variable domain ETGVTQSPTHLIKTRGQQVTLRCSSQSGHNTVSWYQQALGQGPQFIFQYYREEENGRGNFPPRFSGLQFPNYSSELNVNALELDDSALYLCASSSGTGVLGGNTIYFGEGSWLTVV.